This note documents a single T cell receptor beta chain sequence. Its target is unknown. The entry originates in a study of monozygotic twins with inflammatory bowel disease. Germline V gene data show CDR1 as MGHDK and CDR2 as SYGVNS. The CDR3 has 15 residues. Whole-study results and caveats: For IBD patients, clonotypes shared with others were fewer than for healthy twins, especially with disease activity.

Added by template switching were UMIs that each held a 6-nucleotide sample barcode. TCRdb reprocessed the 5' RACE reads, keeping one entry per CDR3 protein, no DNA. The sample holds 85,000 to 110,000 distinct CDR3 sequences. The rearrangement uses TRBV25-1 and TRBJ1-2. The TCR comes from a human donor with ulcerative colitis or Crohn's disease, or a healthy co-twin of an affected twin (not recorded which). What was sequenced was blood. The CDR3 sequence is CASSDTGRETRGYTF.